A single sample gave rise to the 29 T cell receptor beta chains below, sequenced in a study of T-cell reconstitution after alpha-beta-depleted transplantation in children. Unique molecular identifiers were used in preparing the TCRbeta library. TCRdb recomputed calls from the PCR reads with MiXCR, one row per CDR3 protein. Among about 610,000 distinct CDR3 sequences listed, about 11% were seen once. This specimen consisted of PBMCs from the stem cell graft donor, obtained from the stem cell graft. Every receptor here comes from a human donor who donated a stem cell graft to a child with acute myeloid leukemia.

This clonotype was seen more than once but under ten times. CDR3 protein: CAQLAGEETQYF. The CDR3 DNA follows: TGTGCCCAGCTAGCGGGAGAAGAGACCCAGTACTTC. This chain uses TRBV30 with TRBJ2-5; 10 bases line up with TRBD2. V shed 8 bases, J shed 3 bases, and the junction held 3 bases outside the gene matches. The CDR3 is 12 residues long. From germline, CDR1 is GTSNPN and CDR2 SVGIG (reference sequence).

V usage is TRBV30 and J usage is TRBJ2-5; a weak D match, TRBD2 (5 bases). Trimming removed 5 bases from V and 2 bases from J, with 15 bases in between. Germline V gene data show CDR1 as GTSNPN and CDR2 as SVGIG (reference sequence). This CDR3 comprises 14 residues. The CDR3, as DNA: TGTGCCTGGGACAAGACTGGGAGACAAGAGACCCAGTACTTC. Its translation is CAWDKTGRQETQYF.

The V and J genes are TRBV5-1 and TRBJ1-6; a weak D match, TRBD1 (6 bases). V was trimmed by 0 bases and J by 10 bases, leaving 14 bases between them. CDR1 SGHRS and CDR2 YFSETQ come from the germline V gene. This CDR3 region has 15 residues. The CDR3 spells CASSLVLGQGSPLHF. CDR3 nucleotides: TGCGCCAGCAGCTTGGTTTTGGGACAAGGGTCACCCCTCCACTTT. The full variable domain, completed using reference TRBV5-1 and TRBJ1-6, is KAGVTQTPRYLIKTRGQQVTLSCSPISGHRSVSWYQQTPGQGLQFLFEYFSETQRNKGNFPGRFSGRQFSNSRSEMNVSTLELGDSALYLCASSLVLGQGSPLHFGNGTRLTVT.

In this sample, this clonotype turned up many times. The V call is TRBV6-5, the J call TRBJ2-1, with 10 bases aligning to TRBD2. Germline trimming cut 2 bases from V and 4 bases from J; bases unmatched to any gene: 8. Per germline, CDR1 MNHEY and CDR2 SVGAGI. The CDR3 runs to 17 residues. The CDR3 sequence is CASSYLFGTSVYNEQFF. The CDR3 nucleotides read TGTGCCAGCAGTTACCTGTTTGGGACTAGCGTATACAATGAGCAGTTCTTC.

Only a few counts were recorded for this clonotype. As DNA, the CDR3 is TGTGCCAGCAGTTTTACCAGGGATGAGACCCAGTACTTC. Translating it yields CASSFTRDETQYF. This chain joins TRBV12-3 or TRBV12-4 and TRBJ2-5; TRBD1 is a possible D gene (5 bases). V lost 3 bases to trimming and J lost 5 bases, with 10 bases between them. This CDR3 region has 13 residues.

This clonotype was seen only a few times. The gene calls are TRBV20-1 and TRBJ1-1; TRBD1 matches at 9 bases. This CDR3 contains 14 residues. Germline CDR1 DFQATT, CDR2 SNEGSKA (reference sequence). The J segment lost 1 base and the V segment lost 4 bases, leaving 4 bases of the junction unmatched. The CDR3 DNA reads as TGCAGTGCTAAGACAGGGGGTACGAACACTGAAGCTTTCTTT. Encoded protein: CSAKTGGTNTEAFF.

V usage is TRBV27 and J usage is TRBJ1-5; D perhaps matches TRBD1 (5 bases). The CDR3 runs 16 residues. The germline gives CDR1 MNHEY, CDR2 SMNVEV (reference sequence). V was clipped by 8 bases and J by 0 bases, with 17 bases between them. In nucleotides, the CDR3 is TGTGCCAGCTCTCTCTCAGGGTCCAATAGCAATCAGCCCCAGCATTTT. This translates into CASSLSGSNSNQPQHF.

Details on this clonotype: Being one base from a much bigger clone, this may be a read error. The J gene is TRBJ2-7, the V gene TRBV2; possible D gene TRBD2, 6 bases. CDR1 and CDR2 from the germline V gene are SNHLY and FYNNEI. There are 15 residues in the CDR3. CDR3 sequence (DNA): TGTGCCAGCAGTGAATCAAGCGGGCCAACCTACGAGCAGCACTTC. This codes for CASSESSGPTYEQHF.

This clonotype was observed a few times. The chain links TRBV5-1 to TRBJ2-7, with 9 bases aligning to TRBD2. Germline V lookup: CDR1 SGHRS, CDR2 YFSETQ. CDR3 length equals 16 residues. V dropped 4 bases and J dropped 0; count of bases not matched to a gene: 8. The CDR3 loop is CASSLSSGRSSYEQYF. The DNA of the CDR3 is TGCGCCAGCAGCCTATCAAGCGGGAGGAGCTCCTACGAGCAGTACTTC.

This clonotype has at least ten counts. This chain uses TRBV5-1 with TRBJ2-1; possible D gene TRBD2, 5 bases. The V end lost 3 bases, the J end lost 6 bases, and 13 bases lay between the germline ends. This CDR3 has 14 residues. Germline V lookup: CDR1 SGHRS, CDR2 YFSETQ. In nucleotides, the CDR3 is TGCGCCAGCAGCTGGTACACGGGATTCAATGAGCAGTTCTTC. Translated: CASSWYTGFNEQFF.

This clonotype showed up just a few times. The chain links TRBV6-6 to TRBJ2-1; D may correspond to TRBD1 or TRBD2 (6 bases each). Trimming stripped 0 bases from V and 15 bases from J, with 15 bases between. Germline V lookup: CDR1 MNHNY, CDR2 SVGAGI (reference sequence). This CDR3 is built from 13 residues. The CDR3, as DNA: TGTGCCAGCAGTTACTCGGGGGCGGGAAAGGGGTTCTTC. This translates into CASSYSGAGKGFF.

This clonotype was detected ten times or more. The chain recombines TRBV28 with TRBJ1-2, with D possibly matching TRBD1 (6 bases). CDR1 and CDR2 from the germline V gene are MDHEN and SYDVKM. The CDR3 loop spans 17 amino acids. V lost 1 base and J lost 4, with 19 bases in between. The CDR3: CASSLSGRGFLGYGYTF. CDR3 bases: TGTGCCAGCAGTTTATCCGGCAGGGGTTTCTTGGGCTATGGCTACACCTTC.

This clonotype has a handful of counts. This chain uses TRBV9 with TRBJ2-1, with D possibly TRBD2 on 6 matching bases. Germline loops: CDR1 SGDLS, CDR2 YYNGEE. Trimming cost V 6 bases and J 6 bases, with 16 bases left between them. This CDR3 region has 14 residues. CDR3 sequence reads: CASTTGSSANEQFF. The CDR3 DNA sequence: TGTGCCAGCACCACCGGGTCTAGCGCCAATGAGCAGTTCTTC. The whole variable domain, filled in from reference TRBV9 and TRBJ2-1, reads DSGVTQTPKHLITATGQRVTLRCSPRSGDLSVYWYQQSLDQGLQFLIQYYNGEERAKGNILERFSAQQFPDLHSELNLSSLELGDSALYFCASTTGSSANEQFFGPGTRLTVL.

This clonotype showed up many times. J is TRBJ2-2 and V is TRBV29-1; weak D call: TRBD2 (5 bases). CDR1 is SQVTM, CDR2 ANQGSEA, per germline. V was trimmed by 5 bases and J by 5 bases, leaving 18 bases between them. CDR3 size: 15 residues. CDR3 coding DNA: TGCAGCGTTAAGTTAGGACTCCCTCGGACCGGGGAGCTGTTTTTT. Translating it yields CSVKLGLPRTGELFF.

This clonotype occurred a few times. The rearrangement uses TRBV18 and TRBJ1-5, with no clear D. The V gene lost 4 bases and the J gene lost 0 bases, with 7 bases spanning the gap. The CDR3 consists of 14 residues. Germline lookup yields CDR1 KGHSH and CDR2 LQKENI. DNA of the CDR3: TGTGCCAGCTCACGGCTAAATAGCAATCAGCCCCAGCATTTT. Translation: CASSRLNSNQPQHF.

The chain joins TRBV6-2 or TRBV6-3 to TRBJ1-1; possible D gene TRBD1, 6 bases. This CDR3 has 12 residues. The germline CDR1 and CDR2 sequences are MNHEY and SVGEGT. V lost 6 bases and J lost 10, with 15 bases in between. Written as DNA, the CDR3 is TGTGCCAGCAGCAGGGGAAAACGGCGAGCTTTCTTT. As protein: CASSRGKRRAFF.

This clonotype was found many times. DNA of the CDR3: TGTGCCAGCAGCGTAGGAGTGGGGGACGAGCAGTACTTC. Protein sequence: CASSVGVGDEQYF. This chain uses TRBV9 with TRBJ2-7; tentatively, D is TRBD1 or TRBD2 (5 bases each). The V and J ends lost 0 bases and 5 bases respectively, with 9 bases between them. Germline V gives CDR1 SGDLS, CDR2 YYNGEE. The CDR3 spans 13 residues.

In DNA, the CDR3 is TGTGCCACCAGCAGGAGGGGATCAGGTGGCTGGACAGATACGCAGTATTTT. This encodes CATSRRGSGGWTDTQYF. The rearrangement uses TRBV15 and TRBJ2-3; D might be TRBD1 or TRBD2, each matching 5 bases. The germline CDR1 and CDR2 sequences are LNHNV and YYDKDF (reference sequence). Trimming took off 3 bases at V and 3 bases at J, with 19 bases between the two ends. CDR3 length equals 17 residues. The entire variable domain, with the rest obtained from reference TRBV15 and TRBJ2-3, is as follows: DAMVIQNPRYQVTQFGKPVTLSCSQTLNHNVMYWYQQKSSQAPKLLFHYYDKDFNNEADTPDNFQSRRPNTSFCFLDIRSPGLGDTAMYLCATSRRGSGGWTDTQYFGPGTRLTVL.

The chain is built from TRBV5-1 and TRBJ1-1; D gene ambiguous. This CDR3 spans 12 amino acids. With 7 bases removed from V and 1 base from J, the gap between germline ends came to 8 bases. In germline, CDR1 is SGHRS, CDR2 YFSETQ. The CDR3 sequence: CASALGNTEAFF. CDR3 in DNA: TGCGCCAGCGCCCTAGGGAACACTGAAGCTTTCTTT.

The V and J genes are TRBV29-1 and TRBJ2-3, with 7 nucleotides matching TRBD1. The CDR3 has 12 residues. Germline V lookup: CDR1 SQVTM, CDR2 ANQGSEA. V lost 6 bases, J lost 6 bases, and 6 bases stayed unmatched. The CDR3 DNA reads TGCAGCGTCGACAGGGATCGGGATACGCAGTATTTT. The encoded protein is CSVDRDRDTQYF.

The rearrangement links TRBV27 to TRBJ1-5; D gene uncertain. The CDR3 spans 13 residues. V was pared by 5 bases and J by 6 bases, with 11 bases between. Germline V gives CDR1 MNHEY, CDR2 SMNVEV (reference sequence). CDR3 nucleotides: TGTGCCAGCAGTACTGATCACGCTCAGCCCCAGCATTTT. Its protein product is CASSTDHAQPQHF.

This clonotype came up many times. This chain uses TRBV12-3 or TRBV12-4 with TRBJ2-2, with TRBD1 matching 7 bases. V lost 3 bases to trimming and J lost 3 bases; unmatched junction nucleotides: 4. The CDR3 has 15 residues. In DNA, the CDR3 is TGTGCCAGCAGTTTGGTCAGGGGGTACACCGGGGAGCTGTTTTTT. This encodes CASSLVRGYTGELFF.

This chain links TRBV25-1 with TRBJ2-2, with D possibly TRBD2 on 6 matching bases. V lost 3 bases and J lost 0, with 11 bases in between. Germline lookup yields CDR1 MGHDK and CDR2 SYGVNS. This CDR3 has 16 amino acids. The CDR3, as DNA: TGTGCCAGCAGTGATACGGGACTCTCGAACACCGGGGAGCTGTTTTTT. Translated, it gives CASSDTGLSNTGELFF.

The chain couples TRBV3-1 to TRBJ2-5; 13 bases are a match to TRBD2. Germline V lookup: CDR1 LGHDT, CDR2 YNNKEL (reference sequence). This CDR3 comprises 16 residues. With 4 bases clipped from V and 4 bases from J, the junction kept 6 bases outside the gene matches. The CDR3 region has the DNA TGTGCCAGCAGCCGGACTAGCGGGGGTCTAGGAGAGACCCAGTACTTC. It codes for CASSRTSGGLGETQYF.

This clonotype appeared a few times. The chain links TRBV7-2 to TRBJ2-3; the D gene is possibly TRBD2 (5 bases). CDR1 is SGHTA, CDR2 FQGNSA, per germline. The CDR3 has 16 residues. Trimming removed 2 bases from V and 4 bases from J, with 16 bases in between. CDR3 DNA: TGTGCCAGCAGCTTATCAGCCGGGATGACCGCAGATACGCAGTATTTT. This codes for CASSLSAGMTADTQYF.

This clonotype was seen a few times. The chain recombines TRBV25-1 with TRBJ2-3; 7 nucleotides align to TRBD2. V shed 5 bases and J 7 bases; nucleotides not matched to a gene: 15. Germline V gene sequence: CDR1 MGHDK, CDR2 SYGVNS. The CDR3 is made up of 16 amino acids. The CDR3 sequence is CASSTRLSGPRNTQYF. CDR3 nucleotide sequence: TGTGCCAGCAGTACTAGGCTTAGCGGGCCCCGGAATACGCAGTATTTT.

The table lists this clonotype with many counts. V gene TRBV29-1 combines with J gene TRBJ2-1; D is unresolved. Germline CDR1 is SQVTM and CDR2 is ANQGSEA. The ends were cut back, 4 bases at V and 5 bases at J, with 6 bases in the middle. This CDR3 contains 11 residues. This chain's CDR3 is CSVGGNNEQFF. CDR3 nucleotide sequence: TGCAGCGTTGGCGGCAACAATGAGCAGTTCTTC.

This chain connects TRBV28 to TRBJ1-4, with TRBD1 matching over 8 bases. After removal of 7 bases from V and 8 bases from J, the junction contained 6 bases not matched to a gene. Germline V gene sequence: CDR1 MDHEN, CDR2 SYDVKM. The CDR3 extends over 13 amino acids. The CDR3 region has the DNA TGTGCCAGCAATCAGGGGGCTTGGGAAAAACTGTTTTTT. Translation: CASNQGAWEKLFF.

This clonotype was seen a handful of times. The chain uses TRBV27 and TRBJ1-2; 8 bases are shared with TRBD1. Trimming at V came to 5 bases and at J to 6 bases, leaving 8 bases not matched to a gene. The CDR3 totals 14 residues. Germline CDR1 is MNHEY and CDR2 is SMNVEV (reference sequence). This CDR3 reads CASSLDREGDGYTF. The CDR3, as DNA: TGTGCCAGCAGTCTGGACAGGGAGGGGGATGGCTACACCTTC.